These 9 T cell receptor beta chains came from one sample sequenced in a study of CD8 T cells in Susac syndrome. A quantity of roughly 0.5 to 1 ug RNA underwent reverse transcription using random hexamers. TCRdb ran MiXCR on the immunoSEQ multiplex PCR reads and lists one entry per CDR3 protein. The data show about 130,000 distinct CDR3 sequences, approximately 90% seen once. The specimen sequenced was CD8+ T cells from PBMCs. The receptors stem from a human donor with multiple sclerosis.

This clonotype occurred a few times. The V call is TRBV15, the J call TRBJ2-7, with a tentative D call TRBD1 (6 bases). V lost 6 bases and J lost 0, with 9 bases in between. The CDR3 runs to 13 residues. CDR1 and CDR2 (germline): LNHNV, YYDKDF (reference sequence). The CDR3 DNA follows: TGTGCCACCAGTACAGGGTTCTCCTACGAGCAGTACTTC. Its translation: CATSTGFSYEQYF.

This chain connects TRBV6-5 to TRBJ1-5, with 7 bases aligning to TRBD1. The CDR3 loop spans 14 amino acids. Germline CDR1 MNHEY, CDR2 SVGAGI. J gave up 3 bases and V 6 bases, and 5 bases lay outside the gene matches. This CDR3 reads CASSHGQVNQPQHF. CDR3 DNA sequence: TGTGCCAGCAGCCACGGACAGGTCAATCAGCCCCAGCATTTT.

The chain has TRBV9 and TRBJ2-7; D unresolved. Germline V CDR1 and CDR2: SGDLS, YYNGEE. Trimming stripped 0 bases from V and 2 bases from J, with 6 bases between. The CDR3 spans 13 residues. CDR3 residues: CASSVGGPYEQYF. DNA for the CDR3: TGTGCCAGCAGCGTAGGCGGTCCCTACGAGCAGTACTTC.

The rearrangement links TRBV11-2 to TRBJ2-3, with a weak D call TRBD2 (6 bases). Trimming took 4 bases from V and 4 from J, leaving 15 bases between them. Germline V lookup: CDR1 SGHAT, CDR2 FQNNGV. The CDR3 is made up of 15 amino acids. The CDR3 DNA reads TGTGCCAGCAGCTCATTCCGGGACTCCTCAGATACGCAGTATTTT. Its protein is CASSSFRDSSDTQYF.

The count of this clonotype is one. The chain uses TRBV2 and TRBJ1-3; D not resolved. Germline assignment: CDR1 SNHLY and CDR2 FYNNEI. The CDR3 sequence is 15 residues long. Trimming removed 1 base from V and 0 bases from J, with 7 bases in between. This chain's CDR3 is CASSEGSSSGNTIYF. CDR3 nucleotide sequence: TGTGCCAGCAGTGAAGGCTCGAGCTCTGGAAACACCATATATTTT. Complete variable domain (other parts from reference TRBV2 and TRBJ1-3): EPEVTQTPSHQVTQMGQEVILRCVPISNHLYFYWYRQILGQKVEFLVSFYNNEISEKSEIFDDQFSVERPDGSNFTLKIRSTKLEDSAMYFCASSEGSSSGNTIYFGEGSWLTVV.

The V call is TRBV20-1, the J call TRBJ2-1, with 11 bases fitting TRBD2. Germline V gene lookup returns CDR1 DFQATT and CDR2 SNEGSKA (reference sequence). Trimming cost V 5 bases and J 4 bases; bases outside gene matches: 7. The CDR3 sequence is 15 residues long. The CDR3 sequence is CSAYLAGGEYNEQFF. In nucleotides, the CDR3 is TGCAGTGCTTATTTAGCGGGAGGGGAATACAATGAGCAGTTCTTC.

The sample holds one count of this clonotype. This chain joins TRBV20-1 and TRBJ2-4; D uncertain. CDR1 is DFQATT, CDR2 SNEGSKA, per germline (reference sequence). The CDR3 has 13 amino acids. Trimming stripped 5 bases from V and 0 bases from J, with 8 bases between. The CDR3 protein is CSAGSVAKNIQYF. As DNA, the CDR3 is TGCAGTGCTGGGTCCGTAGCCAAAAACATTCAGTACTTC.

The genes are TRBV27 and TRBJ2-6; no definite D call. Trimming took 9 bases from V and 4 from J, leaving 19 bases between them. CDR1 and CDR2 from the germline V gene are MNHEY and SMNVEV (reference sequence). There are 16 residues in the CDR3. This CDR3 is CASAGPPIPGANVLTF. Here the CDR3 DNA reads TGTGCCAGTGCCGGTCCCCCCATTCCCGGGGCCAACGTCCTGACTTTC.

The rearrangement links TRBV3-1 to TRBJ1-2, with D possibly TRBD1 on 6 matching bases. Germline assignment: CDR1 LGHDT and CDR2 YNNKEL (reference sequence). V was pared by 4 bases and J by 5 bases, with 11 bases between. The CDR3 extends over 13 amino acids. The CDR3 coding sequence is TGTGCCAGCAGCCTACAAACAGGGTATGGCTACACCTTC. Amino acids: CASSLQTGYGYTF.